Listed below are T cell receptor beta chains from one sample, sequenced in a study of regulatory T cells in long-lasting Graves disease. TCRdb independently ran MiXCR on the multiplex PCR reads; one entry per CDR3 protein. Of over 450,000 distinct CDR3 sequences in the sample, around 12% were seen once. These data were likewise used in another study, on T cells in Graves' hyperthyroidism and ophthalmopathy.

Here the sequenced sample was peripheral blood mononuclear cells (PBMCs), taken at new diagnosis, from a patient treated with antithyroid drugs. Receptor source: a woman aged 25 to 39 with Graves disease. The CDR3 runs from the conserved cysteine through the conserved F or W. The D gene is left open where the match is weak. Size tells how often a clone was seen (once, few, many) or the class of an expanded clone, and some rows leave it out.

size | D | J | V | DNA | CDR3
many | - | TRBJ1-2 | TRBV28 | TGTGCCAGCAGTTCACCAGGGGACCGGGGCTATGGCTACACCTTC | CASSSPGDRGYGYTF
few | - | TRBJ2-5 | TRBV7-9 | TGTGCCAGCAGCCCGATCGAGAAAGAGACCCAGTACTTC | CASSPIEKETQYF
- | - | TRBJ2-3 | TRBV6-2/TRBV6-3 | TGTGCCAGCAGCCCCCGATTGATAAGCACAGATACGCAGTATTTT | CASSPRLISTDTQYF
many | TRBD1 | TRBJ1-2 | TRBV2 | TGTGCCAGCACATTTGGACAGGGGGCTATCTATGGCTACACCTTC | CASTFGQGAIYGYTF
- | TRBD1 | TRBJ1-4 | TRBV29-1 | TGCAGCGTCCGAGACAGGGTTAACGAAAAACTGTTTTTT | CSVRDRVNEKLFF
- | - | TRBJ1-2 | TRBV4-1 | TGCGCCAGCAGCCAAATCGATAGGTATGGCTACACCTTC | CASSQIDRYGYTF
many | - | TRBJ1-2 | TRBV12-3/TRBV12-4 | TGTGCCAGCAGTTACGGGGTTCCGGCTAACTATGGCTACACCTTC | CASSYGVPANYGYTF
many | - | TRBJ2-2 | TRBV6-1 | TGTGCCAGCAATGCAGGGATGAACACCGGGGAGCTGTTTTTT | CASNAGMNTGELFF
many | TRBD2 | TRBJ2-3 | TRBV30 | TGTGCCTGGAGTAAACCCGCTAGCGGGAGGGGAGATACGCAGTATTTT | CAWSKPASGRGDTQYF
few | - | TRBJ2-7 | TRBV29-1 | TGCAGCGTTGGGGATAGGGCGCCCTACGAGCAGCACTTC | CSVGDRAPYEQHF
many | - | TRBJ1-2 | TRBV5-6 | TGTGCCAGCAGCTTGTTCGGGGCGACGGGGGGCTACACCTTC | CASSLFGATGGYTF
many | - | TRBJ2-7 | TRBV19 | TGTGCCAGCAGTATCGCAGACCGGGACACATCCTACGAGCAGTACTTC | CASSIADRDTSYEQYF
once | - | TRBJ2-3 | TRBV18 | TGTGCCAGCCGGGAGTTTGTGTTGGATACGCAGTATTTT | CASREFVLDTQYF
- | - | TRBJ2-7 | TRBV2 | TGTGCCAGCAGTAACCACGGGGAGGTCCGGGACGAGCAGTACTTC | CASSNHGEVRDEQYF
many | TRBD1 | TRBJ2-3 | TRBV2 | TGTGCCAGCCTAGGGACAGCCAGAGATACGCAGTATTTT | CASLGTARDTQYF
many | - | TRBJ1-4 | TRBV5-6 | TGTGCCAGCAGCTTGTGGGGTAGTGGTGAAAAACTGTTTTTT | CASSLWGSGEKLFF
once | - | TRBJ1-1 | TRBV27 | TGTGCCAGCAGTTTTTCGGGAGGGGCGAACACTGAAGCTTTCTTT | CASSFSGGANTEAFF
- | TRBD1 | TRBJ1-2 | TRBV7-2 | TGTGCCAGCAGCGGGCGACAGGGAAACTATGGCTACACCTTC | CASSGRQGNYGYTF
- | TRBD2 | TRBJ2-1 | TRBV5-1 | TGCGCCAGCAGCTCGAGCGGGAGCCTGAATGAGCAGTTCTTC | CASSSSGSLNEQFF